This T cell receptor (beta chain) came from a study of cytomegalovirus exposure and HLA in healthy donors. Study-wide background: An analysis done earlier identified about 120 million unique TCR beta sequences from about 179 million T cells.

PCR involved 60 Vbeta and 13 Jbeta primers. TCRdb's copy holds only in-frame clones and misses some; the assay was immunoSEQ multiplex PCR. The sample shows some 110,000 clones, under 80% of them seen only once. This CDR3 is built from 17 residues. Germline values: CDR1 MDHEN, CDR2 SYDVKM. With V trimmed by 3 bases and J by 4 bases, 7 bases remained unmatched. On this clone: Its cognate antigen is unknown.

Findings and limits, study-wide: Roughly uniform sequencing depth across donors was assumed, possibly incorrectly.

The origin of this receptor is a woman in her forties or fifties in good health and CMV-seropositive. The genes are TRBV28 and TRBJ2-2; 11 bases line up with TRBD1. Specimen: PBMCs. CDR3 sequence reads: CASSLGRGQGGTGELFF. In nucleotides, the CDR3 is TGTGCCAGCAGTTTGGGAAGGGGACAGGGGGGCACCGGGGAGCTGTTTTTT. Combining the CDR3 with reference TRBV28 and TRBJ2-2 gives the whole variable domain DVKVTQSSRYLVKRTGEKVFLECVQDMDHENMFWYRQDPGLGLRLIYFSYDVKMKEKGDIPEGYSVSREKKERFSLILESASTNQTSMYLCASSLGRGQGGTGELFFGEGSRLTVL.